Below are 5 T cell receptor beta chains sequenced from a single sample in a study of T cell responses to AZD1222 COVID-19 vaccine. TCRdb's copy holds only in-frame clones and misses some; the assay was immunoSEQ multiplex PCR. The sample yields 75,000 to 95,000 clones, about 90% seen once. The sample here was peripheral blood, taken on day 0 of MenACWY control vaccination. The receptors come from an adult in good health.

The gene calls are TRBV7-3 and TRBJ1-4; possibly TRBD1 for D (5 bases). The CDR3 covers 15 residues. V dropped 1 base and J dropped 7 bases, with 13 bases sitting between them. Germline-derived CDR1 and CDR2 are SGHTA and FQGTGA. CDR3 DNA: TGTGCCAGCAGCTTAAACGGCAGGGAGGGTGAAAAACTGTTTTTT. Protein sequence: CASSLNGREGEKLFF.

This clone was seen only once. This CDR3 is CASSESGASYEQYF. The DNA for the CDR3 is TGTGCCAGCAGTGAATCGGGCGCGAGCTACGAGCAGTACTTC. The chain carries TRBV25-1 and TRBJ2-7; D remains unclear. Germline CDR1 reads MGHDK; CDR2 reads SYGVNS. V lost 1 base to trimming and J lost 3 bases, with 10 bases between them. CDR3 length equals 14 residues.

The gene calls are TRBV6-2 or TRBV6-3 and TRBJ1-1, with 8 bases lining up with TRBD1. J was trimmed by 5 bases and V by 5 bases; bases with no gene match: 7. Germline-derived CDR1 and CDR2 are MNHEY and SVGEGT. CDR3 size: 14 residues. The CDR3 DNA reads TGTGCCAGCAGTGCAGGGACAGGCGGAACTGAAGCTTTCTTT. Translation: CASSAGTGGTEAFF.

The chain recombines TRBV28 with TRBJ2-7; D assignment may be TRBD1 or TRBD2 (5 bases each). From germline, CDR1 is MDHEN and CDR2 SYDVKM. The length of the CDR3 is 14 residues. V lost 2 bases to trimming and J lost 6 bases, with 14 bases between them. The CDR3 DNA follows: TGTGCCAGCAGTTTAAGAGGGACGTTGGGCGAGCAGTACTTC. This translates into CASSLRGTLGEQYF.

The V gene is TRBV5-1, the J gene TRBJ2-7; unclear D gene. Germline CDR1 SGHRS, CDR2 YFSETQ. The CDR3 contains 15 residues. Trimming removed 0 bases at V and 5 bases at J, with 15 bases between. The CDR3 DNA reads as TGCGCCAGCAGCTTGGGGCCTTTGGGATTCGACGAGCAGTACTTC. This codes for CASSLGPLGFDEQYF.